The present T cell receptor (beta chain) was sequenced within a study of cytomegalovirus exposure and HLA in healthy donors. Study-level results: The HLA-A and HLA-B alleles of most subjects were reportedly predicted accurately from TCR beta sequences.

It was with 60 Vbeta and 13 Jbeta primers that the PCR ran. Clones were sequenced by immunoSEQ multiplex PCR, and TCRdb holds only the in-frame ones, with some missing. The table includes 75,000 to 100,000 clones, 70% to 80% detected once. On this clone: Its cognate antigen is unknown.

Germline CDR1 and CDR2: SGHRS and YFSETQ. With V trimmed by 4 bases and J by 3 bases, 13 bases remained unmatched. The CDR3 has 17 residues. Unrecorded immune exposures were likely, despite nominal health at sampling. This chain links TRBV5-1 with TRBJ1-1; 9 bases are a match to TRBD1. Sample: PBMCs. The TCR sequence derives from a man in his forties in good health and CMV-seronegative. The CDR3 nucleotides read TGCGCCAGCAGCCCGGGACAGGGCATGGTTGGGGACACTGAAGCTTTCTTT. Translation gives CASSPGQGMVGDTEAFF.